These 22 T cell receptor beta chains came from one sample sequenced in a study of blood T cell repertoires in COVID-19. Sequencing was performed with immunoSEQ multiplex PCR; in TCRdb, only in-frame clones are kept and a portion is missing. The sample consists of 75,000 to 80,000 clones, about 85% of them appearing once. The sample comprised peripheral blood. The receptors here all came from a man aged 60-69 years with COVID-19, enrolled during active disease.

The J gene is TRBJ1-1, the V gene TRBV18, with 8 nucleotides matching TRBD1. After removal of 5 bases from V and 5 bases from J, the junction contained 4 bases not matched to a gene. Germline V gives CDR1 KGHSH, CDR2 LQKENI. The CDR3 covers 13 residues. The DNA of the CDR3 is TGTGCCAGCTCATCGAACAGGGGGACTGAAGCTTTCTTT. This sequence encodes CASSSNRGTEAFF.

The CDR3 DNA sequence: TGTGCAAGTCGCTTTCCCCGAAAGGCTAGCGGGAGCGATAGCTCCTACGAGCAGTACTTC. Translating it yields CASRFPRKASGSDSSYEQYF. The gene calls are TRBV12-2 and TRBJ2-7; TRBD2, the D gene given by the table, was not confirmed from the DNA. TRBV12-2 is given as a pseudogene. The CDR3 totals 20 residues.

This clone came up a few times. The chain employs TRBV6-6 and TRBJ1-5, with TRBD1 matching 8 bases. Germline V gene sequence: CDR1 MNHNY, CDR2 SVGAGI (reference sequence). After removal of 5 bases from V and 7 bases from J, the junction contained 13 bases not matched to a gene. The CDR3 is 16 amino acids. The CDR3 sequence: CASSTPEGQGFQPQHF. CDR3 in DNA: TGTGCCAGCAGTACCCCCGAAGGACAGGGATTCCAGCCCCAGCATTTT.

A few counts support this clone. The chain has TRBV29-1 and TRBJ2-1; D is unresolved. CDR1 and CDR2 from the germline V gene are SQVTM and ANQGSEA. The CDR3 is 12 residues long. Trimming stripped 7 bases from V and 8 bases from J, with 15 bases between. The CDR3 DNA reads TGCAGCGCCGAAGGCGTAGCCGATGAGCAGTTCTTC. This sequence encodes CSAEGVADEQFF.

The chain uses TRBV7-6 and TRBJ2-3; 7 bases are shared with TRBD1. The CDR3 has 15 residues. J gave up 5 bases and V 6 bases, and 11 bases lay outside the gene matches. Germline CDR1 and CDR2: SGHVS and FNYEAQ. The CDR3 nucleotides read TGTGCCAGCAGTCCCGGGACAGATATAGGAGATACGCAGTATTTT. This sequence encodes CASSPGTDIGDTQYF. The full variable domain, rest sourced from reference TRBV7-6 and TRBJ2-3, is GAGVSQSPRYKVTKRGQDVALRCDPISGHVSLYWYRQALGQGPEFLTYFNYEAQQDKSGLPNDRFSAERPEGSISTLTIQRTEQRDSAMYRCASSPGTDIGDTQYFGPGTRLTVL.

The chain couples TRBV11-2 to TRBJ2-7; D is unclear. The CDR3 sequence is 14 residues long. Germline assignment: CDR1 SGHAT and CDR2 FQNNGV. V lost 5 bases and J lost 4, with 15 bases in between. This CDR3 is CASSQDQVQYEQYF. CDR3 DNA: TGTGCCAGCAGCCAAGATCAGGTACAGTACGAGCAGTACTTC.

The chain carries TRBV2 and TRBJ1-6; 7 nucleotides align to TRBD1. Germline V gives CDR1 SNHLY, CDR2 FYNNEI. V lost 3 bases to trimming and J lost 16 bases; unmatched junction nucleotides: 12. CDR3 length equals 14 residues. CDR3 loop: CASSDGTALRLLHF. The CDR3 nucleotides are TGTGCCAGCAGTGATGGGACAGCGTTACGCCTACTCCACTTT. Full variable domain (remainder filled in from reference TRBV2 and TRBJ1-6): EPEVTQTPSHQVTQMGQEVILRCVPISNHLYFYWYRQILGQKVEFLVSFYNNEISEKSEIFDDQFSVERPDGSNFTLKIRSTKLEDSAMYFCASSDGTALRLLHFGNGTRLTVT.

In regard to this clone: Additional DNA sequences in this sample encode the identical CDR3. The CDR3 reads CASSLLAGGGNEQFF. CDR3 sequence (DNA): TGTGCCAGCAGCTTACTAGCGGGAGGTGGTAATGAGCAGTTCTTC. V usage is TRBV3-1 (or the pseudogene TRBV3-2) and J usage is TRBJ2-1; 12 nucleotides match TRBD2. The V gene end was trimmed by 5 bases and the J gene end by 7 bases; junction bases not matched to a gene: 6. CDR3 length: 15 amino acids. The germline gives CDR1 LGHDT, CDR2 YNNKEL (reference sequence).

Comment on this clone: Compared with germline, one end of the junction differs, possibly owing to a read error. The chain employs TRBV2 and TRBJ1-6, with 10 bases fitting TRBD1. Per germline, CDR1 SNHLY and CDR2 FYNNEI. The CDR3 runs to 14 residues. Written as DNA, the CDR3 is TGTGCCAACAGTATGGGACAGGGGACTTCACCCCTCCACTTT. Its protein is CANSMGQGTSPLHF.

The chain has TRBV4-1 and TRBJ1-4, with TRBD1 identical over 9 bases. Germline V lookup: CDR1 MGHRA, CDR2 YSYEKL. The CDR3 spans 14 residues. The ends lost 1 base at V and 13 bases at J; junction bases unmatched: 7. CDR3 loop: CASSQVGQGGLLFF. For the CDR3, the DNA is TGCGCCAGCAGCCAAGTGGGACAGGGTGGCTTACTGTTTTTT.

CDR3 protein: CASSQDLAVRNTEAFF. The DNA of the CDR3 is TGTGCCAGCAGCCAAGATCTAGCAGTTAGGAACACTGAAGCTTTCTTT. V is TRBV3-1 (or the pseudogene TRBV3-2) and J is TRBJ1-1; unclear D gene. This CDR3 contains 16 residues. V dropped 0 bases and J dropped 1 base, with 12 bases sitting between them. Per germline, CDR1 LGHDT and CDR2 YNNKEL (reference sequence).

CDR3 DNA sequence: TGTGCCAGCAGCTTCACCAACCAGGGGAATGAGCAGTTCTTC. Residues: CASSFTNQGNEQFF. The rearrangement uses TRBV5-6 and TRBJ2-1; maybe TRBD1 (6 bases). The V gene's germline CDR1 is SGHDT and CDR2 YYEEEE. V was shortened by 2 bases and J by 7 bases, with 13 bases between the two germline ends. The CDR3 contains 14 residues.

This chain links TRBV15 with TRBJ2-7; D is undetermined. This CDR3 is built from 13 residues. The germline CDR1 and CDR2 sequences are LNHNV and YYDKDF (reference sequence). Trimming took off 1 base at V and 0 bases at J, with 4 bases between the two ends. In nucleotides, the CDR3 is TGTGCCACCAGCAGAGCCCTCTCCTACGAGCAGTACTTC. Translated, it gives CATSRALSYEQYF.

This chain connects TRBV6-2 or TRBV6-3 to TRBJ2-5; perhaps TRBD2 as D (6 bases). This CDR3 is 15 amino acids long. The V and J ends lost 6 bases and 3 bases respectively, with 17 bases between them. Germline V gives CDR1 MNHEY, CDR2 SVGEGT. The CDR3, as DNA: TGTGCCAGCAGCCGCCGGGGACGGAGGGAAGAGACCCAGTACTTC. Translated, it gives CASSRRGRREETQYF.

V gene TRBV2 combines with J gene TRBJ1-5; D call uncertain. This CDR3 has 15 residues. Trimming removed 7 bases from V and 1 base from J, with 14 bases in between. Germline CDR1 SNHLY, CDR2 FYNNEI. CDR3 residues: CASTKTVGSNQPQHF. The CDR3 bases are TGTGCCAGCACCAAGACTGTCGGGAGCAATCAGCCCCAGCATTTT.

The chain joins TRBV18 to TRBJ1-4, with 9 nucleotides matching TRBD1. Germline CDR1 and CDR2: KGHSH and LQKENI. This CDR3 is built from 15 residues. Unmatched junction bases numbered 4, after V lost 0 bases and J lost 8 bases. The CDR3, as DNA: TGTGCCAGCTCACCACCGGGACAGGGTGGGGAAAAACTGTTTTTT. Translating gives CASSPPGQGGEKLFF.

This chain links TRBV6-2 or TRBV6-3 with TRBJ1-5; D gene uncertain. V was pared by 5 bases and J by 2 bases, with 10 bases between. The CDR3 totals 14 residues. Germline V gene lookup returns CDR1 MNHEY and CDR2 SVGEGT. The CDR3 region has the DNA TGTGCCAGCAGTGAGGGCTATCGCAATCAGCCCCAGCATTTT. Translation: CASSEGYRNQPQHF.

The chain recombines TRBV24-1 with TRBJ2-5, with D perhaps matching TRBD1 (9 bases). V lost 2 bases and J lost 1, with 25 bases in between. CDR3 length: 20 amino acids. The germline V gene has CDR1 KGHDR and CDR2 SFDVKD. CDR3 amino acids: CATSDSGQGNSGAGQETQYF. The CDR3 DNA reads TGTGCCACCAGTGATTCGGGACAGGGAAATAGCGGGGCCGGCCAAGAGACCCAGTACTTC.

The chain links TRBV19 to TRBJ2-1; TRBD2 might be the D (6 bases). CDR1 and CDR2 from the germline V gene are LNHDA and SQIVND (reference sequence). The CDR3 extends over 12 amino acids. Trimming pared 0 bases from V and 10 bases from J, leaving 7 bases between. The CDR3 DNA is TGTGCCAGTAGTATAGATGGGAGGGAGCAGTTCTTC. Its protein is CASSIDGREQFF.

The chain employs TRBV6-4 and TRBJ2-7, with a weak D call TRBD1 (5 bases). Trimming took 0 bases from V and 6 from J, leaving 18 bases between them. This CDR3 is built from 16 residues. Germline values: CDR1 MRHNA, CDR2 SNTAGT. CDR3 sequence (DNA): TGTGCCAGCAGTGACTCGATCAGGGCTCGGGTGTGCGAGCAGTACTTC. Protein sequence: CASSDSIRARVCEQYF.

This chain uses TRBV27 with TRBJ1-2; a weak D match, TRBD1 (5 bases). This CDR3 region has 17 residues. V was trimmed by 3 bases and J by 0 bases, leaving 17 bases between them. The germline V gene has CDR1 MNHEY and CDR2 SMNVEV (reference sequence). The CDR3 protein is CASSFIPRPTANYGYTF. The CDR3 region has the DNA TGTGCCAGCAGTTTTATCCCGCGCCCGACAGCTAACTATGGCTACACCTTC.

The V and J genes are TRBV5-1 and TRBJ2-1; 7 bases map to TRBD2. The CDR3 has 16 amino acids. Germline V lookup: CDR1 SGHRS, CDR2 YFSETQ. V trimming: 5 bases; J trimming: 1 base; junction bases outside the gene matches: 9. CDR3 sequence: CASSYGGESSYNEQFF. CDR3 bases: TGCGCCAGCAGTTATGGGGGGGAGTCATCCTACAATGAGCAGTTCTTC.